A selection of T cell receptor beta chains follows, all from one sample in a study of T cell repertoires in cytomegalovirus infection. TCRdb re-derived calls from the reads in MiXCR, one entry per CDR3 protein. The sample consists of tens of thousands of distinct CDR3 sequences, 20% to 25% of them appearing once. These TCRs are of unknown antigen specificity. The specimen was CD8+ T cells from cultured PBMCs, collected from culture after CMV antigen stimulation. These receptor sequences come from a human donor in good health (CMV status not recorded). Some clones in this sample may be carry-over from other donors' samples. CDR3s include the opening cysteine and the closing phenylalanine or tryptophan. A D gene is named only where the DNA matches it firmly. Clone size appears in some rows only: once, few, many, or a class for an expanded clone.

D: NA
size: many
V: TRBV7-2
J: TRBJ2-7
CDR3: CASSFTPGPVSYEQYF
DNA: TGTGCCAGCAGCTTCACCCCGGGGCCTGTTTCCTACGAGCAGTACTTC

D: NA
size: NA
V: TRBV4-1
J: TRBJ2-1
CDR3: CASSPSRNEQFF
DNA: TGCGCCAGCAGCCCCAGCCGCAATGAGCAGTTCTTC

D: TRBD1
size: many
V: TRBV6-2/TRBV6-3
J: TRBJ1-5
CDR3: CASSYDLAGQGNQPQHF
DNA: TGTGCCAGCAGTTACGACCTCGCGGGACAGGGGAATCAGCCCCAGCATTTT

D: NA
size: NA
V: TRBV12-3/TRBV12-4
J: TRBJ1-4
CDR3: CASSSVGGREKLFF
DNA: TGTGCCAGCAGTTCAGTGGGGGGAAGAGAAAAACTGTTTTTT

D: NA
size: NA
V: TRBV9
J: TRBJ2-1
CDR3: CASSPSEFHEQFF
DNA: TGTGCCAGCAGTCCCTCGGAGTTCCATGAGCAGTTCTTC

D: NA
size: NA
V: TRBV6-2/TRBV6-3
J: TRBJ1-2
CDR3: CASTSENYGYTF
DNA: TGTGCCAGCACCTCAGAGAACTATGGCTACACCTTC

D: TRBD1
size: NA
V: TRBV12-3/TRBV12-4
J: TRBJ2-3
CDR3: CASSRQGRADTQYF
DNA: TGTGCCAGCAGCCGACAGGGGAGAGCAGATACGCAGTATTTT

D: NA
size: few
V: TRBV20-1
J: TRBJ1-2
CDR3: CSARSRIGGGYTF
DNA: TGCAGTGCTAGATCCCGAATTGGGGGGGGCTACACCTTC

D: TRBD1
size: NA
V: TRBV7-9
J: TRBJ2-4
CDR3: CASSSPGQKNIQYF
DNA: TGTGCCAGCAGCTCACCGGGACAGAAAAACATTCAGTACTTC

D: NA
size: NA
V: TRBV24-1
J: TRBJ1-2
CDR3: CATSGPGPNYGYTF
DNA: TGTGCCACCAGTGGGCCGGGGCCTAACTATGGCTACACCTTC

D: TRBD2
size: few
V: TRBV15
J: TRBJ2-5
CDR3: CATSSGLAQETQYF
DNA: TGTGCCACCAGCAGTGGACTAGCTCAAGAGACCCAGTACTTC

D: NA
size: few
V: TRBV6-2/TRBV6-3
J: TRBJ2-5
CDR3: CASSYPWEGQETQYF
DNA: TGTGCCAGCAGTTACCCTTGGGAAGGGCAAGAGACCCAGTACTTC

D: NA
size: many
V: TRBV27
J: TRBJ2-4
CDR3: CASSSLLQGGAQNIQYF
DNA: TGTGCCAGCAGTTCCCTATTACAGGGGGGGGCCCAAAACATTCAGTACTTC

D: TRBD2
size: few
V: TRBV7-2
J: TRBJ2-1
CDR3: CASSLRGVGLADNEQFF
DNA: TGTGCCAGCAGCTTACGGGGCGTCGGACTAGCAGATAATGAGCAGTTCTTC

D: NA
size: NA
V: TRBV7-6
J: TRBJ2-3
CDR3: CASSLAGRLGTDTQYF
DNA: TGTGCCAGCAGCTTAGCGGGTAGATTGGGCACAGATACGCAGTATTTT

D: NA
size: few
V: TRBV12-3/TRBV12-4
J: TRBJ1-5
CDR3: CASSLKGENQPQHF
DNA: TGTGCCAGCAGTTTAAAAGGCGAAAATCAGCCCCAGCATTTT

D: TRBD1
size: NA
V: TRBV27
J: TRBJ2-7
CDR3: CASSPVWGRGLSSYEQYF
DNA: TGTGCCAGCAGCCCAGTTTGGGGCAGGGGGCTTTCGTCCTACGAGCAGTACTTC

D: NA
size: many
V: TRBV7-9
J: TRBJ1-4
CDR3: CASSPYATNEKLFF
DNA: TGTGCCAGCAGCCCCTATGCAACTAATGAAAAACTGTTTTTT

D: TRBD1
size: NA
V: TRBV7-6
J: TRBJ2-7
CDR3: CASSSTRDSFSYEQYF
DNA: TGTGCCAGCAGCTCTACCCGGGACAGTTTCTCCTACGAGCAGTACTTC

D: NA
size: NA
V: TRBV7-8
J: TRBJ1-1
CDR3: CASSLETPGYDTEAFF
DNA: TGTGCCAGCAGCTTAGAGACACCGGGGTATGACACTGAAGCTTTCTTT

D: NA
size: few
V: TRBV12-3/TRBV12-4
J: TRBJ2-3
CDR3: CASSFLDRFTDTQYF
DNA: TGTGCCAGCAGTTTCCTCGACAGGTTTACAGATACGCAGTATTTT

D: NA
size: NA
V: TRBV11-2
J: TRBJ1-5
CDR3: CASSLAWNQPQHF
DNA: TGTGCCAGCAGCTTAGCGTGGAATCAGCCCCAGCATTTT

D: NA
size: NA
V: TRBV30
J: TRBJ2-2
CDR3: CACWDEGRDTGELFF
DNA: TGTGCCTGCTGGGACGAGGGCCGGGACACCGGGGAGCTGTTTTTT

D: NA
size: NA
V: TRBV2
J: TRBJ1-5
CDR3: CASSEPISNQPQHF
DNA: TGTGCCAGCAGTGAGCCCATTAGCAATCAGCCCCAGCATTTT

D: NA
size: NA
V: TRBV6-2/TRBV6-3
J: TRBJ2-7
CDR3: CASSHGSEHYEQYF
DNA: TGTGCCAGCAGTCACGGGTCAGAGCACTACGAGCAGTACTTC

D: TRBD1
size: NA
V: TRBV7-9
J: TRBJ2-3
CDR3: CASSLARDRFTDTQYF
DNA: TGTGCCAGCAGCTTAGCTAGGGACAGGTTCACAGATACGCAGTATTTT

D: NA
size: NA
V: TRBV7-6
J: TRBJ2-2
CDR3: CASSFKRVTGELFF
DNA: TGTGCCAGCAGCTTTAAGCGGGTAACCGGGGAGCTGTTTTTT

D: NA
size: few
V: TRBV7-2
J: TRBJ1-5
CDR3: CASSLLSGMSNQPQHF
DNA: TGTGCCAGCAGCTTACTGTCAGGGATGAGCAATCAGCCCCAGCATTTT

D: NA
size: NA
V: TRBV12-3/TRBV12-4
J: TRBJ1-1
CDR3: CASSFIDTEAFF
DNA: TGTGCCAGCAGTTTTATAGACACTGAAGCTTTCTTT

D: NA
size: NA
V: TRBV7-9
J: TRBJ2-1
CDR3: CASSLAGQGYNEQFF
DNA: TGTGCCAGCAGCTTAGCAGGCCAGGGATACAATGAGCAGTTCTTC

D: NA
size: few
V: TRBV27
J: TRBJ1-5
CDR3: CASTVHTGKNQPQHF
DNA: TGTGCCAGCACGGTCCATACAGGGAAGAATCAGCCCCAGCATTTT

D: NA
size: NA
V: TRBV7-2
J: TRBJ2-5
CDR3: CASSLNSQETQYF
DNA: TGTGCCAGCAGCTTAAACAGTCAAGAGACCCAGTACTTC

D: NA
size: few
V: TRBV7-2
J: TRBJ2-1
CDR3: CASSFGTFDEQFF
DNA: TGTGCCAGCAGCTTCGGGACTTTCGATGAGCAGTTCTTC

D: TRBD2
size: few
V: TRBV6-6
J: TRBJ2-1
CDR3: CASTSGIYNEQFF
DNA: TGTGCCAGCACTAGCGGAATATACAATGAGCAGTTCTTC

D: TRBD1
size: NA
V: TRBV4-1
J: TRBJ1-2
CDR3: CASSHGPTGGTNYGYTF
DNA: TGCGCCAGCAGCCACGGCCCGACAGGGGGAACTAACTATGGCTACACCTTC

D: NA
size: NA
V: TRBV6-2/TRBV6-3
J: TRBJ1-2
CDR3: CASSLTSTGLYGYTF
DNA: TGTGCCAGCAGTCTTACTTCGACGGGGCTCTATGGCTACACCTTC

D: NA
size: few
V: TRBV7-6
J: TRBJ2-1
CDR3: CASSLEAVQGWYNEQFF
DNA: TGTGCCAGCAGCTTAGAAGCAGTCCAGGGGTGGTACAATGAGCAGTTCTTC

D: TRBD2
size: few
V: TRBV7-8
J: TRBJ2-7
CDR3: CASSLRASGGSFEQYF
DNA: TGTGCCAGCAGCTTACGGGCTAGCGGGGGATCTTTCGAGCAGTACTTC

D: NA
size: few
V: TRBV27
J: TRBJ1-5
CDR3: CASSLFASPGNQPQHF
DNA: TGTGCCAGCAGTTTATTCGCCTCCCCGGGCAATCAGCCCCAGCATTTT

D: NA
size: few
V: TRBV7-7
J: TRBJ2-5
CDR3: CASSLRLDETQYF
DNA: TGTGCTAGCAGCCTCAGGCTGGACGAGACCCAGTACTTC

D: NA
size: many
V: TRBV7-2
J: TRBJ2-5
CDR3: CASSWSDARQETQYF
DNA: TGTGCCAGCAGCTGGTCAGACGCACGCCAAGAGACCCAGTACTTC